This T cell receptor (beta chain) was sequenced during a study of human T cells and chemical hapten exposure. This clonotype was recorded at least ten times. Via MiXCR, TCRdb re-called the RACE reads, giving one row per CDR3 protein. The sample carries about 70,000 distinct CDR3 sequences, under 7.5% recorded once. With 4 bases removed from V and 4 bases from J, the gap between germline ends came to 8 bases. CDR1 is SQVTM and CDR2 is ANQGSEA in the germline V gene. This CDR3 contains 12 residues. Time point indicated: healthy volunteer bleed at 6 weeks. Total RNA extraction was carried out from unfractionated whole blood.

V gene TRBV29-1 combines with J gene TRBJ1-5; D gene uncertain. The sequence was obtained from a female donor in good health. Some clones in this sample may be carry-over from other donors' samples. The sequencing input was whole blood. CDR3 sequence (DNA): TGCAGCGTTGGTGACCGAAATCAGCCCCAGCATTTT. Its protein is CSVGDRNQPQHF.